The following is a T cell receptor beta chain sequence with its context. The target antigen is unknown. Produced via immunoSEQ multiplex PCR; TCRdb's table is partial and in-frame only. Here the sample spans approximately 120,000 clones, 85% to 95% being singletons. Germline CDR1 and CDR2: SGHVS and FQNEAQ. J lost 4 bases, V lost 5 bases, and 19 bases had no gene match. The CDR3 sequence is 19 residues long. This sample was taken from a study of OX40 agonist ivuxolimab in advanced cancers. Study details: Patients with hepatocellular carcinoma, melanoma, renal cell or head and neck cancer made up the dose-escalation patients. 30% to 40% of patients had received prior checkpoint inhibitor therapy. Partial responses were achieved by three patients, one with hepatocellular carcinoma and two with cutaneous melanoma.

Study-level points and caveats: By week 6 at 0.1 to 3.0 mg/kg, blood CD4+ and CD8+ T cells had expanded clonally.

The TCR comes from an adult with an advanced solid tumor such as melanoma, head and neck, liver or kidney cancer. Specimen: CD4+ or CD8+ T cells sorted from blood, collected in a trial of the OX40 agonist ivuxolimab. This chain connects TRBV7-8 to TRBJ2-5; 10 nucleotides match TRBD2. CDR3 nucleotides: TGTGCCAGCAGCCGAGGGGTAGCGGGAGGCCACTCCGGGGGAGAGACCCAGTACTTC. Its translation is CASSRGVAGGHSGGETQYF.